The 23 T cell receptor beta chains below all came from one sample that was sequenced in a study of blood T cell repertoires in COVID-19. The method was immunoSEQ multiplex PCR; TCRdb's version includes in-frame clones alone and lacks a portion of them. The sample includes 95,000 or so clones, 70% to 85% of them seen just once. Sequenced material: peripheral blood. The receptors were sampled from a human donor in a cohort sampled during active COVID-19.

The chain recombines TRBV5-1 with TRBJ2-3; 9 bases are a match to TRBD1. Germline V gene data show CDR1 as SGHRS and CDR2 as YFSETQ. CDR3 size: 14 residues. V trimming: 4 bases; J trimming: 4 bases; junction bases outside the gene matches: 4. The CDR3 loop is CASSPGQGPDTQYF. CDR3 nucleotides: TGCGCCAGCAGCCCGGGACAGGGACCAGATACGCAGTATTTT.

The rearrangement joins TRBV5-6 to TRBJ2-1; D may be TRBD2 (6 bases). Trimming stripped 5 bases from V and 1 base from J, with 16 bases between. The length of the CDR3 is 16 residues. CDR1 is SGHDT, CDR2 YYEEEE, per germline. CDR3 nucleotide sequence: TGTGCCAGCAGTCCCTTCCGGGGGTTATCCTACAATGAGCAGTTCTTC. This encodes CASSPFRGLSYNEQFF.

The chain recombines TRBV10-3 with TRBJ1-1; possible D gene TRBD1, 6 bases. Trimming took off 7 bases at V and 3 bases at J, with 27 bases between the two ends. Per the germline V gene, CDR1 is ENHRY and CDR2 is SYGVKD. This CDR3 is built from 18 residues. Here the CDR3 reads CAITEGTATGPGYTEAFF. The CDR3 bases are TGTGCCATCACCGAAGGAACAGCCACAGGGCCCGGGTACACTGAAGCTTTCTTT.

This rearrangement joins TRBV19 to TRBJ2-4; 7 bases are shared with TRBD1. Per the germline V gene, CDR1 is LNHDA and CDR2 is SQIVND (reference sequence). Unmatched junction bases numbered 9, after V lost 3 bases and J lost 10 bases. The CDR3 covers 14 residues. This chain's CDR3 is CASSIRTGGGIQYF. The CDR3 nucleotides are TGTGCCAGTAGTATTCGGACAGGTGGTGGTATTCAGTACTTC.

J is TRBJ1-5 and V is TRBV19, with 9 bases fitting TRBD1. CDR1 and CDR2 (germline): LNHDA, SQIVND (reference sequence). The trim removed 3 bases at V and 7 bases at J, leaving 13 bases unmatched. The CDR3 is 17 amino acids. For the CDR3, the DNA is TGTGCCAGTAGTATGCCACCCGGGACAGGGTTCGGCCAGCCCCAGCATTTT. It translates to CASSMPPGTGFGQPQHF.

This chain links TRBV7-9 with TRBJ2-1; 7 bases map to TRBD1. Trimming removed 5 bases from V and 3 bases from J; junction bases left unmatched: 7. Germline V CDR1 and CDR2: SEHNR, FQNEAQ (reference sequence). CDR3 size: 15 residues. The DNA of the CDR3 is TGTGCCAGCAGCCCCGGACAGGCTTTCTACAATGAGCAGTTCTTC. It yields the protein CASSPGQAFYNEQFF.

V is TRBV10-3 and J is TRBJ1-1, with D maybe TRBD1 (6 bases). The CDR3 runs to 16 residues. Trimming removed 2 bases at V and 1 base at J, with 14 bases between. In germline, CDR1 is ENHRY, CDR2 SYGVKD. The CDR3 is CAISESTGMGNTEAFF. The CDR3 DNA reads TGTGCCATCAGTGAGAGCACAGGGATGGGGAACACTGAAGCTTTCTTT.

The chain combines TRBV14 with TRBJ2-7, with a possible D match to TRBD1 (7 bases). The V and J ends lost 0 bases and 4 bases respectively, with 10 bases between them. This CDR3 contains 14 residues. From germline, CDR1 is SGHDN and CDR2 FVKESK. In DNA form, the CDR3 reads TGTGCCAGCAGCCAAGATGCAGGGGGGTACGAGCAGTACTTC. Encoded protein: CASSQDAGGYEQYF.

The V gene is TRBV11-2, the J gene TRBJ2-3; 8 bases line up with TRBD1. In germline, CDR1 is SGHAT, CDR2 FQNNGV. This CDR3 spans 17 amino acids. Losses at the gene ends were 1 base for V and 1 base for J; bases not matched to a gene: 7. CDR3 region: CASSLAAGGWRTDTQYF. CDR3 DNA: TGTGCCAGCAGCTTAGCGGCAGGGGGCTGGCGCACAGATACGCAGTATTTT.

The CDR3 coding sequence is TGTGCCAGCAGTGAAGGAGGTCGTTCACCCCTCCACTTT. It is translated as CASSEGGRSPLHF. The chain is built from TRBV25-1 and TRBJ1-6, with D hard to call. Trimming took 2 bases from V and 9 from J, leaving 8 bases between them. The CDR3 sequence is 13 residues long. Germline lookup yields CDR1 MGHDK and CDR2 SYGVNS.

The V gene is TRBV18, the J gene TRBJ2-3, with TRBD1 identical over 10 bases. CDR1 is KGHSH, CDR2 LQKENI, per germline. Trimming cost V 2 bases and J 2 bases; bases outside gene matches: 7. This CDR3 is built from 17 residues. The CDR3 is CASSPIGTGASTDTQYF. CDR3 in DNA: TGTGCCAGCTCACCAATCGGGACAGGGGCCTCCACAGATACGCAGTATTTT. Based on the CDR3 plus reference TRBV18 and TRBJ2-3, the full variable domain is NAGVMQNPRHLVRRRGQEARLRCSPMKGHSHVYWYRQLPEEGLKFMVYLQKENIIDESGMPKERFSAEFPKEGPSILRIQQVVRGDSAAYFCASSPIGTGASTDTQYFGPGTRLTVL.

The chain has TRBV28 and TRBJ2-1, with 13 bases that match TRBD2. V was clipped by 5 bases and J by 5 bases; unmatched bases: 9. The germline gives CDR1 MDHEN, CDR2 SYDVKM. CDR3 length: 17 residues. CDR3 sequence (DNA): TGTGCCAGCAGTCTAAGGACTAGCGGGAGATGGGACAATGAGCAGTTCTTC. Residues: CASSLRTSGRWDNEQFF.

The chain carries TRBV7-8 and TRBJ1-1; no clear D gene. V lost 4 bases and J 6 bases, leaving 21 bases between the germline ends. Looked up from germline, CDR1 is SGHVS and CDR2 is FQNEAQ. The CDR3 extends over 16 amino acids. The CDR3 DNA follows: TGTGCCAGCAGCTCGGGAAGCGGCGCCGGGGTCGCTGAAGCTTTCTTT. Translation gives CASSSGSGAGVAEAFF.

As concerns this clone: Its ends do not fully match the called genes, so a read error is possible. The rearrangement joins TRBV7-7 to TRBJ2-7, with D possibly matching TRBD2 (5 bases). Germline-derived CDR1 and CDR2 are SSHAT and FNYEAQ (reference sequence). The CDR3 runs to 15 residues. CDR3 DNA sequence: TGTGCTAGCAGCTTAGCGAGGGATAGCTCCTACGAGCAGTACTTC. Residues: CASSLARDSSYEQYF.

This sequence joins TRBV18 and TRBJ1-3; D might be TRBD1 (5 bases). The CDR3 is made up of 16 amino acids. V was pared by 4 bases and J by 0 bases, with 13 bases between. CDR1 is KGHSH and CDR2 is LQKENI in the germline V gene. CDR3 bases: TGTGCCAGCTCACAACCATCGACAGCCTCTGGAAACACCATATATTTT. This sequence encodes CASSQPSTASGNTIYF.

The rearrangement uses TRBV7-2 and TRBJ2-7, with TRBD1 matching over 8 bases. V shed 3 bases, J shed 3 bases, and the junction held 7 bases outside the gene matches. The CDR3 extends over 15 amino acids. The germline gives CDR1 SGHTA, CDR2 FQGNSA. CDR3 region: CASSFGTGLGYEQYF. The DNA for the CDR3 is TGTGCCAGCAGCTTCGGGACAGGTTTAGGCTACGAGCAGTACTTC.

This clone was detected once. This chain links TRBV18 with TRBJ1-2, with 7 positions matching TRBD1. CDR1 KGHSH and CDR2 LQKENI come from the germline V gene. V lost 5 bases to trimming and J lost 4 bases; unmatched junction nucleotides: 7. CDR3 length equals 14 residues. The CDR3 DNA is TGTGCCAGCTCATCTAAGGACAGGAGCTATGGCTACACCTTC. Translated, it gives CASSSKDRSYGYTF.

The V call is TRBV10-3, the J call TRBJ2-7; a weak D match, TRBD2 (7 bases). The CDR3 runs to 13 residues. Per the germline V gene, CDR1 is ENHRY and CDR2 is SYGVKD. V dropped 9 bases and J dropped 9 bases, with 21 bases sitting between them. CDR3 protein: CAMSGQQGGAQYF. The CDR3 region has the DNA TGTGCCATGTCTGGACAGCAGGGAGGGGCGCAGTACTTC.

The chain employs TRBV5-5 and TRBJ1-3; 8 bases match TRBD1. The CDR3 has 14 residues. The V gene's germline CDR1 is SGHKS and CDR2 YYEKEE (reference sequence). The V segment lost 0 bases and the J segment 4 bases; nucleotides outside the gene matches: 0. As DNA, the CDR3 is TGTGCCAGCAGCTTGGCAGGGGGCGGAAACACCATATATTTT. Translation: CASSLAGGGNTIYF.

With regard to this clone: Different DNA sequences within this sample yield the same CDR3. The CDR3, as DNA: TGCGCCAGCAGCCTGGTCGCGGGGGAAGAGACCCAGTACTTC. Encoded protein: CASSLVAGEETQYF. The chain uses TRBV5-1 and TRBJ2-5; 7 bases agree with TRBD2. With 4 bases clipped from V and 3 bases from J, the junction kept 6 bases outside the gene matches. The CDR3 runs to 14 residues. Germline V gives CDR1 SGHRS, CDR2 YFSETQ.

The V call is TRBV11-2, the J call TRBJ1-2, with D possibly being TRBD1 (6 bases). CDR1 and CDR2 from the germline V gene are SGHAT and FQNNGV. The length of the CDR3 is 15 residues. Trimming cost V 1 base and J 7 bases, with 16 bases left between them. CDR3 DNA: TGTGCCAGCAGCTTAGCTACAGGGAATCATCGTGGCTACACCTTC. Its translation is CASSLATGNHRGYTF.

The rearrangement uses TRBV5-4 and TRBJ2-1; 7 bases fit TRBD1. V lost 1 base, J lost 3 bases, and 4 bases stayed unmatched. Germline V lookup: CDR1 SGHNT, CDR2 YYREEE (reference sequence). This CDR3 region has 15 residues. In DNA, the CDR3 is TGTGCCAGCAGCTTGACAGGGGTACTCTACAATGAGCAGTTCTTC. The encoded protein is CASSLTGVLYNEQFF.

The chain employs TRBV15 and TRBJ1-2; D remains ambiguous. The V gene's germline CDR1 is LNHNV and CDR2 YYDKDF (reference sequence). Trimming stripped 0 bases from V and 2 bases from J, with 4 bases between. This CDR3 contains 13 residues. Here the CDR3 reads CATSRDGNYGYTF. CDR3 coding DNA: TGTGCCACCAGCAGAGATGGCAACTATGGCTACACCTTC.